The 9 T cell receptor beta chains presented below share a single source sample, sequenced in a study of T cells in Graves' hyperthyroidism and ophthalmopathy. Amplification yielded TCR beta CDR3 regions, with RNA transcripts as the source. HTBI primers were employed in a first-round RT-PCR of the TCR CDR3. TCRdb reanalysed the multiplex PCR reads using MiXCR and keeps one entry per CDR3 protein. The table lists around 690,000 distinct CDR3 sequences, approximately 15% of them singletons, with roughly 16% in the top ten. Material: blood. Receptors were obtained from a man aged 50 to 59 with Graves' hyperthyroidism.

This clonotype came up many times. The chain joins TRBV7-9 to TRBJ2-1; D unresolved. Trimming stripped 3 bases from V and 2 bases from J, with 5 bases between. The CDR3 loop spans 13 amino acids. Germline values: CDR1 SEHNR, CDR2 FQNEAQ (reference sequence). The CDR3 loop is CASSLAPYNEQFF. In DNA form, the CDR3 reads TGTGCCAGCAGCTTGGCACCCTACAATGAGCAGTTCTTC.

The V gene is TRBV6-5, the J gene TRBJ2-1, with 7 nucleotides matching TRBD1. The CDR3 contains 16 residues. Germline V gene data show CDR1 as MNHEY and CDR2 as SVGAGI. Unmatched junction bases numbered 5, after V lost 0 bases and J lost 3 bases. Here the CDR3 reads CASSYSTGASYNEQFF. CDR3 in DNA: TGTGCCAGCAGTTACTCCACAGGGGCCAGCTACAATGAGCAGTTCTTC.

This clonotype has ten or more counts. This chain connects TRBV6-1 to TRBJ2-1; 9 nucleotides line up with TRBD1. Per germline, CDR1 MNHNS and CDR2 SASEGT. Trimming at V came to 7 bases and at J to 7 bases, leaving 11 bases not matched to a gene. The CDR3 consists of 15 residues. The chain's CDR3 is CASTRDRVGLNEQFF. In nucleotides, the CDR3 is TGTGCCAGCACCCGGGACAGGGTTGGGTTAAATGAGCAGTTCTTC.

The chain carries TRBV6-1 and TRBJ1-6; TRBD1 is a possible D gene (6 bases). This CDR3 comprises 13 residues. Germline V CDR1 and CDR2: MNHNS, SASEGT. V lost 6 bases and J lost 7, with 10 bases in between. CDR3 nucleotides: TGTGCCAGCAGGGCTGGGGGCAATTCACCCCTCCACTTT. Its translation is CASRAGGNSPLHF.

This clonotype was counted at least ten times. This chain links TRBV2 with TRBJ2-7, with TRBD1 matching 9 bases. V shed 1 base and J 1 base; nucleotides not matched to a gene: 11. This CDR3 has 18 residues. In germline, CDR1 is SNHLY, CDR2 FYNNEI. CDR3 in amino acids: CASSEVDRGNTPSYEQYF. The CDR3 region has the DNA TGTGCCAGCAGTGAAGTTGACAGGGGGAATACCCCTTCCTACGAGCAGTACTTC.

This clonotype was detected a few times. This chain connects TRBV27 to TRBJ2-1; TRBD2 matches 8 bases. This CDR3 has 16 residues. Germline V CDR1 and CDR2: MNHEY, SMNVEV (reference sequence). Trimming removed 5 bases from V and 7 bases from J; junction bases left unmatched: 13. CDR3 in DNA: TGTGCCAGCAGTCCAATCGTGGGACTAGGGGGGAATGAGCAGTTCTTC. This encodes CASSPIVGLGGNEQFF.

This clonotype has ten or more counts. The chain joins TRBV7-3 to TRBJ2-1; D possibly corresponds to TRBD1 (6 bases). The germline gives CDR1 SGHTA, CDR2 FQGTGA. This CDR3 has 14 residues. The V end was cut by 3 bases, the J end by 9 bases, with 15 bases between. The CDR3 is CASSFQPGQFEQFF. CDR3 nucleotide sequence: TGTGCCAGCAGCTTCCAGCCGGGACAATTTGAGCAGTTCTTC. The full variable domain, completed using reference TRBV7-3 and TRBJ2-1, is GAGVSQTPSNKVTEKGKYVELRCDPISGHTALYWYRQSLGQGPEFLIYFQGTGAADDSGLPNDRFFAVRPEGSVSTLKIQRTERGDSAVYLCASSFQPGQFEQFFGPGTRLTVL.

Many counts were recorded for this clonotype. This rearrangement joins TRBV5-1 to TRBJ1-1, with D unresolved. Trimming took off 0 bases at V and 1 base at J, with 7 bases between the two ends. Germline-derived CDR1 and CDR2 are SGHRS and YFSETQ. This CDR3 has 14 amino acids. The CDR3 spells CASSLAVENTEAFF. CDR3 nucleotide sequence: TGCGCCAGCAGCTTGGCGGTGGAGAACACTGAAGCTTTCTTT.

In this sample, this clonotype turned up once. Compared with germline, one end of the junction differs, possibly owing to a read error. This rearrangement joins TRBV3-1 to TRBJ2-5; no reliable D call. This CDR3 spans 13 amino acids. From germline, CDR1 is LGHDT and CDR2 YNNKEL (reference sequence). The CDR3 spells CASIQASVETQYF. CDR3 DNA: TGTGCCAGCATCCAAGCCTCGGTGGAGACCCAGTACTTC.